This T cell receptor beta chain was sequenced during a study of shared clonotypes between healthy human individuals (dated by TCRdb to the early 2020s). With regard to the full study: The cohort included three men and a couple of women between 18 and 49 years of age. Per donor, three plates each were used for CD4 naive and CD4 memory, two for CD8 naive, and one for CD8 memory. To estimate repertoire size and how much clonotypes are shared between individuals, the study performed deep sequencing of blood TCR repertoires from roughly five healthy adults. Different laboratories and diverse techniques were used to prepare libraries and sequence TCR repertoires, to increase sequencing depth and limit assay-specific biases. Between about 0.9 and 8.9 billion PBMCs per donor were obtained by leukapheresis. Summary of the overall study and its limitations: Naive subsets generally had larger estimated clonotype richness than memory subsets. Rarefaction of sorted-subset datasets indicated incomplete sequencing despite the large sequencing depth. Sampling was restricted to blood, and TCR repertoires in tissue are likely to differ from TCR repertoires in blood. Because the study included a small number of donors, the genetic and exposure-history diversity represented was limited. Pairwise subsampling led to the expectation that sequencing depth would affect the degree of clonotype sharing among donors. Sharing across a few donors was observed for approximately 5% of naive CD4, 3% to 3.5% of naive CD8, 2.3% of memory CD4, and around 0.4% of memory CD8 clonotypes. Compared with non-shared clonotypes, the clonotypes found in all four sorted-subset donors had higher generation probabilities.

As for this clone: The antigen it recognizes is unknown. The sample holds no much larger clone one base away, and base qualities are not on file.

Using the deep immunoSEQ assay, multiplex PCR amplified TCR CDR3 regions from genomic DNA. Extracted genomic DNA from each cell subset was spread evenly across all wells of several immunoSEQ 96-well plates, with each plate serving as a replicate. For sorted subsets, 200 ng of genomic DNA, equivalent to 30,000 or so T cell genomes, went into each replicate PCR. The purified libraries were quantified using a Qubit 3.0 fluorometer, sized with a Bioanalyzer 2100, and then quantified again using the KAPA Library Quantification kit. Each immunoSEQ 96-well plate was sequenced on its own single-read 150-cycle Illumina NextSeq 550 flow cell. The paper's processing steps were these. Because the immunoSEQ output included only junctional sequences and no quality scores, the filtering could not be the same as the filtering used for full-length reads. Sequences were annotated with PyIR, a Python wrapper for IgBLAST v1.9, using IMGT germline references to assign V/J genes and CDR3. Reads were filtered out if the reads had weak V/J assignments (E-value above 1e-6), no CDR3, stop codons, out-of-frame junctions, or ambiguous translated residues. V3J clonotypes were defined as sequences sharing the same inferred V gene, J gene, and CDR3 amino acid sequence. Percentage overlap between repertoires was computed as shared unique clonotypes divided by the size of the smaller repertoire. Three approaches were used to assess repertoire richness: RTK rarefaction, the Chao1 estimator, and Recon v2.1 estimates of unobserved clonotypes. Generation probabilities were computed with OLGA for all TCRbeta clonotypes obtained by the gDNA method from a handful of donors. What TCRdb holds here is the immuneACCESS table cut down to in-frame rearrangements. Part of the clones is not present; checked against another copy, under half of the missing clones reflect an unresolved V gene, and the others are unexplained. Clonal size and the V and J genes are those of that table, whereas D and trimming came from the DNA. The sample table holds fewer than 350,000 clones, of which more than 75% were seen once. The top ten clones comprise 15% to 20% of the sample.

The donors were healthy, HIV-negative adults with no recently reported acute infections or vaccinations. All donors were Caucasian adults living in Nashville, Tennessee, USA. CD8 memory samples consisted of magnetically selected CD45RO+ cells combined with CCR7-negative CD45RA+ effector memory (TemRA) cells. Blood was obtained by leukapheresis, after which PBMCs were separated by Ficoll-Histopaque density gradient centrifugation and cryopreserved in liquid nitrogen vapor phase. Analytical flow cytometry was used to check the purity and quantity of each magnetically sorted T cell population. Genomic DNA was isolated from every sorted fraction and measured by UV absorbance on a Nanodrop 2000c. The germline V gene sets CDR1 to MNHNS and CDR2 to SASEGT. V trim: 4 bases; J trim: 0 bases; unmatched bases: 10. Counted from cysteine to phenylalanine, this CDR3 has 17 amino acids. The DNA shown is the 51-base CDR3, in frame from base 1.

The sequenced sample was memory CD8+ T cells sorted from blood. The cell subset or site label, as the study defines it: CD45RO+ cells pooled with CCR7-negative TemRA cells. The sequence derives from a man in his late teens or twenties in good health. The chain uses TRBV6-1 and TRBJ2-3; the central 7 bases match TRBD2. The nucleotides read TGTGCCAGCAGTGGATTTTCTAGCGGCACTAGCACAGATACGCAGTATTTT. This translates into CASSGFSSGTSTDTQYF.